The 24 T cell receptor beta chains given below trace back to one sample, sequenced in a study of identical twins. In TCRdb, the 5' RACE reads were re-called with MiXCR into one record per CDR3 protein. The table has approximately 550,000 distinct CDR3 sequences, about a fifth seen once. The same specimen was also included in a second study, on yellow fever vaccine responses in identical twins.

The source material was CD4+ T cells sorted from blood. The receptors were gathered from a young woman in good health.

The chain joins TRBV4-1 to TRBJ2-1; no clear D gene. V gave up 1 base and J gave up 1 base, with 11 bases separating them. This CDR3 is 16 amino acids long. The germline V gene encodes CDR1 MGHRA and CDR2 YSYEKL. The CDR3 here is CASSQGVAISYNEQFF. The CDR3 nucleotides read TGCGCCAGCAGCCAAGGCGTGGCTATTTCCTACAATGAGCAGTTCTTC.

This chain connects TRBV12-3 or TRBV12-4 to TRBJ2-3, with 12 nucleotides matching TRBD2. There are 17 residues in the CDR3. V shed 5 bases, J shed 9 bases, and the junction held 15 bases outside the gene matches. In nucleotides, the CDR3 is TGTGCCAGCAGTCCCCATGGACTAGCGGGGCCTCCGGGGACGCAGTATTTT. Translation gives CASSPHGLAGPPGTQYF.

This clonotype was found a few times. CDR3 nucleotide sequence: TGTGCCAGCAGTTACTCAGCGGACCGGAACTACAATGAGCAGTTCTTC. Translating it yields CASSYSADRNYNEQFF. This chain links TRBV6-5 with TRBJ2-1; D may be TRBD2 (5 bases). Germline V gene lookup returns CDR1 MNHEY and CDR2 SVGAGI. This CDR3 contains 16 residues. Trimming took off 0 bases at V and 3 bases at J, with 12 bases between the two ends.

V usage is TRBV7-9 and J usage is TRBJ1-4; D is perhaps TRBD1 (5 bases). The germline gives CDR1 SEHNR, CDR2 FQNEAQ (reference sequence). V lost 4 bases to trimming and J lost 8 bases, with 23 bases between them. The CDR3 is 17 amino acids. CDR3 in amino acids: CASSSEGRRDWTEKLFF. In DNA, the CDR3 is TGTGCCAGCAGCTCGGAGGGGCGGAGAGATTGGACCGAAAAACTGTTTTTT.

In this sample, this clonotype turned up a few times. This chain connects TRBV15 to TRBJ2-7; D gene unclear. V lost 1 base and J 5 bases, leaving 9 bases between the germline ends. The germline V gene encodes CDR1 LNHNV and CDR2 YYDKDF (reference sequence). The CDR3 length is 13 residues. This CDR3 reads CATSRGPQDEQYV. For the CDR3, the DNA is TGTGCCACCAGCAGAGGCCCTCAAGACGAGCAGTACGTC.

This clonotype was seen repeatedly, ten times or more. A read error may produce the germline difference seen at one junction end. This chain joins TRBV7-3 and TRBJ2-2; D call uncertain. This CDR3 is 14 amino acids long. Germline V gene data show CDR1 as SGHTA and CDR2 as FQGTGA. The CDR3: CASSLGTNTGELFF. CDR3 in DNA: TGCGCCAGCAGCTTGGGGACGAACACCGGGGAGCTGTTTTTT.

The CDR3 is CASSYGRPPIDTQYF. The CDR3 region has the DNA TGTGCCAGCAGTTACGGGCGGCCCCCAATAGATACGCAGTATTTT. The chain joins TRBV6-5 to TRBJ2-3, with D hard to call. Per germline, CDR1 MNHEY and CDR2 SVGAGI. The CDR3 extends over 15 amino acids. Trimming stripped 2 bases from V and 5 bases from J, with 14 bases between.

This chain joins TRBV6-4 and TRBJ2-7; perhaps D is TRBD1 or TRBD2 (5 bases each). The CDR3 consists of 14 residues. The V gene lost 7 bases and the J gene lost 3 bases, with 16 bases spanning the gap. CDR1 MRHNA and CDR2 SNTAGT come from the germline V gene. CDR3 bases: TGTGCCAGCAAGTTGGGACCCTTAATCTACGAGCAGTACGTC. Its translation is CASKLGPLIYEQYV.

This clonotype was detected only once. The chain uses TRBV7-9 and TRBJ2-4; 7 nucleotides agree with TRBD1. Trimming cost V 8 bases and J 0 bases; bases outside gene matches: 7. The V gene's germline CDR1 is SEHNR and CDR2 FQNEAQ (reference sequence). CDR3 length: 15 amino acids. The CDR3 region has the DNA TGTGCCAGCGGACAGGAACTACTAGCCAAAAACATTCAGTACTTC. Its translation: CASGQELLAKNIQYF. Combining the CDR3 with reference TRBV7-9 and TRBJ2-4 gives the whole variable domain DTGVSQNPRHKITKRGQNVTFRCDPISEHNRLYWYRQTLGQGPEFLTYFQNEAQLEKSRLLSDRFSAERPKGSFSTLEIQRTEQGDSAMYLCASGQELLAKNIQYFGAGTRLSVL.

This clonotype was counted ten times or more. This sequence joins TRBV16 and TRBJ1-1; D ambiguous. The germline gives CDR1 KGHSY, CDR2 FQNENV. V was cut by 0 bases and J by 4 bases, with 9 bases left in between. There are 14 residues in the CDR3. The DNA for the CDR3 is TGTGCCAGCAGCCAATCGGCCACTACCACTGAAGCTTTCTTT. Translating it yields CASSQSATTTEAFF.

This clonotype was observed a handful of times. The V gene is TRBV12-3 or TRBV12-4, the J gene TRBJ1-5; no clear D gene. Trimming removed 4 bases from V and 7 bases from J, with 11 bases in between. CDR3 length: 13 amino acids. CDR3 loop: CASSSRSDQPQHF. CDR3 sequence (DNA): TGTGCCAGCAGTTCCCGTTCGGACCAGCCCCAGCATTTT.

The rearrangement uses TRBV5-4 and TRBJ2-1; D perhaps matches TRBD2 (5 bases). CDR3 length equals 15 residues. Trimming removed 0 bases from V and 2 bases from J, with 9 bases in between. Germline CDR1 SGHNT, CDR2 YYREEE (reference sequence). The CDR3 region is CASSLGAGPYNEQFF. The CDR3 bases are TGTGCCAGCAGCTTGGGCGCGGGCCCCTACAATGAGCAGTTCTTC. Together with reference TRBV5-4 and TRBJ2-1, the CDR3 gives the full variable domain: ETGVTQSPTHLIKTRGQQVTLRCSSQSGHNTVSWYQQALGQGPQFIFQYYREEENGRGNFPPRFSGLQFPNYSSELNVNALELDDSALYLCASSLGAGPYNEQFFGPGTRLTVL.

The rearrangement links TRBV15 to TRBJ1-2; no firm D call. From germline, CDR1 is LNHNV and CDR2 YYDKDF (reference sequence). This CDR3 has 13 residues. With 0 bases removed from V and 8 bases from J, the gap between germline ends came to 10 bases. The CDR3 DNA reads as TGTGCCACCAGCAGAGAAGTCCTGGAGGGCTACACCTTC. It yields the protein CATSREVLEGYTF.

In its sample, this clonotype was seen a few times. Here the CDR3 DNA reads TGTGCCAGCAGCAATACAGAGACCCAGTACTTC. Translating gives CASSNTETQYF. The gene calls are TRBV12-3 or TRBV12-4 and TRBJ2-5; D is undetermined. V shed 6 bases and J shed 4 bases, with 6 bases lying between them. The CDR3 is 11 amino acids.

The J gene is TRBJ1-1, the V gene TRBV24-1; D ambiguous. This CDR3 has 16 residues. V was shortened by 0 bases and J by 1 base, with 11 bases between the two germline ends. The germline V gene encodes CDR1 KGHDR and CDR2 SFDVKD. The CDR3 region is CATSDLQWRTNTEAFF. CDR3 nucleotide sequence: TGTGCCACCAGTGATTTGCAATGGCGGACGAACACTGAAGCTTTCTTT.

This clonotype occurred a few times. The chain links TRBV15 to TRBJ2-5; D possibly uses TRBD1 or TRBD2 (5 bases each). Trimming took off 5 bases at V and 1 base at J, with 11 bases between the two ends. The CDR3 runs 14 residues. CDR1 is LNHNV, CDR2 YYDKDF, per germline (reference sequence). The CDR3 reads CATSRIGTQETQYF. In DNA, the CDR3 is TGTGCCACCAGCCGGATCGGGACCCAAGAGACCCAGTACTTC.

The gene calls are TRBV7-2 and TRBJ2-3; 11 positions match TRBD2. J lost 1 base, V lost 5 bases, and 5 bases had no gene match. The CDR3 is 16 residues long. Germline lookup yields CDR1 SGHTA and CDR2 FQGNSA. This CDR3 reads CASSILAGGGTDTQYF. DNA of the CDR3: TGTGCCAGCAGCATATTAGCGGGGGGGGGCACAGATACGCAGTATTTT.

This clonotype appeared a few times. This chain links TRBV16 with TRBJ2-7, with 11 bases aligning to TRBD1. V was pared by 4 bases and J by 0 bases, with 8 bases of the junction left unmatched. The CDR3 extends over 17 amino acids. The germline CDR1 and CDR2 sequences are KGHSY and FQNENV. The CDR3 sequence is CASSPRKGQGVSYEQYF. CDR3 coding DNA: TGTGCCAGCAGCCCAAGGAAGGGACAGGGGGTCTCCTACGAGCAGTACTTC.

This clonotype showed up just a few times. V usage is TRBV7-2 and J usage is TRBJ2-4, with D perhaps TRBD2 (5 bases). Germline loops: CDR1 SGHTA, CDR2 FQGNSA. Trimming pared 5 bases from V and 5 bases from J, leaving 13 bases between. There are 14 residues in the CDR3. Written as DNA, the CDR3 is TGTGCCAGCAGCGACGGACTGTACCAAAACATTCAGTACTTC. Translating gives CASSDGLYQNIQYF.

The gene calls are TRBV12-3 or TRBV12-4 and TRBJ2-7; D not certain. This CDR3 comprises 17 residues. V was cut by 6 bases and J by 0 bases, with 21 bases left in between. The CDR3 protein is CASSPPAGDNDSYEQYF. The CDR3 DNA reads TGTGCCAGCAGCCCGCCAGCCGGAGACAACGACTCCTACGAGCAGTACTTC.

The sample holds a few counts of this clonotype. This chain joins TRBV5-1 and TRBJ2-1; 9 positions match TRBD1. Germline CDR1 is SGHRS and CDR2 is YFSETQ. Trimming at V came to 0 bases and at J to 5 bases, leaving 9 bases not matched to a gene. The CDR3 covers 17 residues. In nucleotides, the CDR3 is TGCGCCAGCAGCTTGGCCCCCAGGACAGGGGTGGACAATGAGCAGTTCTTC. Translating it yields CASSLAPRTGVDNEQFF.

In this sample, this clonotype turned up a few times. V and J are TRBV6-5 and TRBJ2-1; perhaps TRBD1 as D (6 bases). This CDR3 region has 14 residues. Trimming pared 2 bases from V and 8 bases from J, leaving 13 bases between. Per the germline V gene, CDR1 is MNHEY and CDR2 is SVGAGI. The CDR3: CASSYTGTPDEQFF. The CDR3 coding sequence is TGTGCCAGCAGTTACACCGGGACACCTGATGAGCAGTTCTTC.

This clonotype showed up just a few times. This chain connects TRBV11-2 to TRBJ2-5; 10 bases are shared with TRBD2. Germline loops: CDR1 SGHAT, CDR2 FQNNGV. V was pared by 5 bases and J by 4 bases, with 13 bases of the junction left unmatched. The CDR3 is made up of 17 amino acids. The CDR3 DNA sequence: TGTGCCAGCAGCCTAGTAGCGGGAGGCCTCCGGAGAGAGACCCAGTACTTC. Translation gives CASSLVAGGLRRETQYF.

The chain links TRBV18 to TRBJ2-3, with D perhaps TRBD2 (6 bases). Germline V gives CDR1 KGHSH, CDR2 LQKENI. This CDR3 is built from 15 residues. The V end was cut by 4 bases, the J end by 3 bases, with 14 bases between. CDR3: CASSQMGTSTDTQYF. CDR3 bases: TGTGCCAGCTCACAGATGGGGACTTCTACAGATACGCAGTATTTT. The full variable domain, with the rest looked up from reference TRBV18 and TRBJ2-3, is NAGVMQNPRHLVRRRGQEARLRCSPMKGHSHVYWYRQLPEEGLKFMVYLQKENIIDESGMPKERFSAEFPKEGPSILRIQQVVRGDSAAYFCASSQMGTSTDTQYFGPGTRLTVL.